The source of this T cell receptor (beta chain) is a study of monozygotic twins with inflammatory bowel disease. Regarding the study as a whole: Any single strong signal or clonotype tied to IBD lacked support.

Blood samples measuring roughly 2.3 ml were taken per donor. Whole-blood RNA isolation (total RNA) proceeded without T cell sorting. The CDR3 totals 14 residues. Germline values: CDR1 MNHNS, CDR2 SASEGT. Concerning this clonotype itself: Its antigen is not known.

TCRdb re-called the 5' RACE reads, yielding one record per CDR3 amino acid sequence without DNA. The sample totals approximately 330,000 distinct CDR3 sequences. The chain joins TRBV6-1 to TRBJ2-1. The material sequenced was blood. The clonotype originates from a human donor with ulcerative colitis or Crohn's disease, or a healthy co-twin of an affected twin (not recorded which). CDR3 sequence: CASSLRAMGNEQIF.